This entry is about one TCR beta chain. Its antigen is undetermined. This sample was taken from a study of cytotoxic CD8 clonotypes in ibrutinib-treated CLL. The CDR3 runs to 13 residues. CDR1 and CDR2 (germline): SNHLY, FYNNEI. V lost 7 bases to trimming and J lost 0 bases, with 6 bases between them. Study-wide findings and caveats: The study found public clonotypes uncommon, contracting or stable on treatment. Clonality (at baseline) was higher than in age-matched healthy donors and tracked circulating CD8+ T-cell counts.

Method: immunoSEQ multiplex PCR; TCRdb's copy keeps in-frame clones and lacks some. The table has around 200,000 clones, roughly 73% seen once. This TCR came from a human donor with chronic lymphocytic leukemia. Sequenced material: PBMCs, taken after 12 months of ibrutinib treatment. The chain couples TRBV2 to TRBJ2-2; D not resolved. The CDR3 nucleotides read TGTGCCAGCAATCGCCCGAACACCGGGGAGCTGTTTTTT. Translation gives CASNRPNTGELFF.